A single sample is the source of the 29 T cell receptor beta chains below, sequenced in a study of cytomegalovirus exposure and HLA in healthy donors. This PCR relied on a set of 60 Vbeta primers and 13 Jbeta primers. Profiling relied on immunoSEQ multiplex PCR, and the TCRdb table lists in-frame clones only, not all of them. This sample lists fewer than 100,000 clones; its ten largest clones have about 4.1%. Material: PBMCs. The origin of the receptors is a man aged 18-30 years in good health and CMV-seropositive.

This sequence joins TRBV28 and TRBJ2-7, with 8 bases that match TRBD1. CDR1 and CDR2 (germline): MDHEN, SYDVKM. The CDR3 spans 15 residues. V gave up 2 bases and J gave up 2 bases; unmatched junction bases: 5. The CDR3 DNA sequence: TGTGCCAGCAGTTTAGGACAGGGCCTCACCTACGAGCAGTACTTC. Residues: CASSLGQGLTYEQYF.

The chain joins TRBV28 to TRBJ1-1, with unresolved D. The CDR3 spans 13 residues. The V end was cut by 3 bases, the J end by 4 bases, with 9 bases between. CDR1 and CDR2 from the germline V gene are MDHEN and SYDVKM. The DNA of the CDR3 is TGTGCCAGCAGTTTGTCCCGGGTCACTGAAGCTTTCTTT. Residues: CASSLSRVTEAFF.

J is TRBJ1-1 and V is TRBV6-6; no definite D call. V dropped 4 bases and J dropped 2 bases, with 11 bases sitting between them. The germline gives CDR1 MNHNY, CDR2 SVGAGI (reference sequence). The CDR3 spans 14 residues. CDR3: CASSSHSSNTEAFF. CDR3 sequence (DNA): TGTGCCAGCAGTTCACACAGCAGTAACACTGAAGCTTTCTTT.

The chain couples TRBV13 to TRBJ2-7, with 9 bases fitting TRBD1. Per the germline V gene, CDR1 is PRHDT and CDR2 is FYEKMQ (reference sequence). V lost 8 bases, J lost 2 bases, and 4 bases stayed unmatched. The CDR3 runs 13 residues. The CDR3 spells CASGTGNTYEQYF. As DNA, the CDR3 is TGTGCCAGCGGGACAGGGAATACCTACGAGCAGTACTTC. The entire variable domain, with the rest obtained from reference TRBV13 and TRBJ2-7, is as follows: AAGVIQSPRHLIKEKRETATLKCYPIPRHDTVYWYQQGPGQDPQFLISFYEKMQSDKGSIPDRFSAQQFSDYHSELNMSSLELGDSALYFCASGTGNTYEQYFGPGTRLTVT.

This chain joins TRBV4-1 and TRBJ1-4; 10 bases are shared with TRBD1. This CDR3 comprises 16 residues. V trimming: 4 bases; J trimming: 5 bases; junction bases outside the gene matches: 7. Germline assignment: CDR1 MGHRA and CDR2 YSYEKL. The CDR3 DNA reads TGCGCCAGCAGCCCTCCTAAGACAGGGGGCAATGAAAAACTGTTTTTT. As protein: CASSPPKTGGNEKLFF.

This chain joins TRBV29-1 and TRBJ1-1, with 7 nucleotides matching TRBD1. V was pared by 8 bases and J by 3 bases, with 6 bases of the junction left unmatched. From germline, CDR1 is SQVTM and CDR2 ANQGSEA. The CDR3 is made up of 12 amino acids. The CDR3 is CSLNRGDTEAFF. CDR3 DNA: TGCAGCTTAAACAGGGGCGACACTGAAGCTTTCTTT.

V and J are TRBV18 and TRBJ2-7, with 9 bases fitting TRBD1. Germline assignment: CDR1 KGHSH and CDR2 LQKENI. The J segment lost 5 bases and the V segment lost 3 bases, leaving 8 bases of the junction unmatched. The CDR3 covers 15 residues. Here the CDR3 DNA reads TGTGCCAGCTCACCTAGGGGGACAGGGTACGACGAGCAGTACTTC. Protein: CASSPRGTGYDEQYF.

The J gene is TRBJ1-5, the V gene TRBV19; D is possibly TRBD1 (6 bases). There are 13 residues in the CDR3. The germline V gene encodes CDR1 LNHDA and CDR2 SQIVND (reference sequence). Between the trimmed V and J ends, which lost 6 bases and 5 bases, there was a span of 11 bases. CDR3 loop: CASRADSYQPQHF. The CDR3 DNA is TGTGCCAGTAGGGCGGACAGTTATCAGCCCCAGCATTTT.

V usage is TRBV5-1 and J usage is TRBJ1-2, with TRBD1 matching 9 bases. Germline V CDR1 and CDR2: SGHRS, YFSETQ. The CDR3 loop spans 14 amino acids. J lost 3 bases, V lost 8 bases, and 8 bases had no gene match. The CDR3 loop reads CASNNRGLDYGYTF. The CDR3 DNA sequence: TGCGCCAGTAACAACAGGGGGCTCGACTATGGCTACACCTTC. Together with reference TRBV5-1 and TRBJ1-2, the CDR3 gives the full variable domain: KAGVTQTPRYLIKTRGQQVTLSCSPISGHRSVSWYQQTPGQGLQFLFEYFSETQRNKGNFPGRFSGRQFSNSRSEMNVSTLELGDSALYLCASNNRGLDYGYTFGSGTRLTVV.

The V gene is TRBV7-8, the J gene TRBJ2-7; 7 positions match TRBD1. CDR1 SGHVS and CDR2 FQNEAQ come from the germline V gene. V gave up 1 base and J gave up 6 bases; unmatched junction bases: 9. The CDR3 totals 15 residues. This chain's CDR3 is CASSLGGRGSREQYF. The CDR3 region has the DNA TGTGCCAGCAGCTTAGGAGGCAGGGGGTCCCGCGAGCAGTACTTC.

The chain recombines TRBV5-1 with TRBJ1-2; TRBD1 matches 9 bases. The germline V gene has CDR1 SGHRS and CDR2 YFSETQ. Losses at the gene ends were 1 base for V and 2 bases for J; bases not matched to a gene: 9. The CDR3 spans 17 residues. The CDR3 reads CASSLRPQGQGNYGYTF. CDR3 sequence (DNA): TGCGCCAGCAGCTTGAGACCTCAAGGACAGGGGAACTATGGCTACACCTTC.

The V and J genes are TRBV6-4 and TRBJ1-5, with 11 positions matching TRBD1. Losses at the gene ends were 8 bases for V and 6 bases for J; bases not matched to a gene: 15. Per the germline V gene, CDR1 is MRHNA and CDR2 is SNTAGT. CDR3 length: 17 residues. CDR3 nucleotides: TGTGCCAGCGACACAAAGTGGGGGACAGGGGGGATTCAGCCCCAGCATTTT. Translated, it gives CASDTKWGTGGIQPQHF.

The chain couples TRBV13 to TRBJ1-3; D gene ambiguous. Trimming shortened V by 5 bases and J by 6 bases, and 8 bases separated the two germline ends. This CDR3 contains 12 residues. In germline, CDR1 is PRHDT, CDR2 FYEKMQ (reference sequence). CDR3 in amino acids: CASSRFENTIYF. In nucleotides, the CDR3 is TGTGCCAGCAGCCGGTTTGAAAACACCATATATTTT.

DNA for the CDR3: TGCGCCAGCAGCCAAGCCAGGGGAACTGAAGCTTTCTTT. Protein: CASSQARGTEAFF. J is TRBJ1-1 and V is TRBV4-1; a weak D match, TRBD1 (6 bases). The CDR3 spans 13 residues. V lost 1 base to trimming and J lost 5 bases, with 8 bases between them. CDR1 is MGHRA and CDR2 is YSYEKL in the germline V gene.

This sequence joins TRBV7-6 and TRBJ1-6, with a weak D call TRBD1 (5 bases). V was clipped by 2 bases and J by 6 bases, with 11 bases between them. The CDR3 length is 15 residues. The germline V gene encodes CDR1 SGHVS and CDR2 FNYEAQ. CDR3: CASSLWGTRNSPLHF. CDR3 nucleotide sequence: TGTGCCAGCAGCTTATGGGGGACTCGTAATTCACCCCTCCACTTT. The full variable domain, with the rest looked up from reference TRBV7-6 and TRBJ1-6, is GAGVSQSPRYKVTKRGQDVALRCDPISGHVSLYWYRQALGQGPEFLTYFNYEAQQDKSGLPNDRFSAERPEGSISTLTIQRTEQRDSAMYRCASSLWGTRNSPLHFGNGTRLTVT.

V gene TRBV30 combines with J gene TRBJ2-1, with a weak D call TRBD2 (5 bases). V dropped 2 bases and J dropped 10 bases, with 12 bases sitting between them. CDR3 length equals 12 residues. Germline V gene lookup returns CDR1 GTSNPN and CDR2 SVGIG (reference sequence). The DNA for the CDR3 is TGTGCCTGGAGTCTAGACACGGGGGAGCAGTTCTTC. Its protein product is CAWSLDTGEQFF.

This chain joins TRBV6-1 and TRBJ2-1, with a possible D match to TRBD1 (6 bases). Germline V lookup: CDR1 MNHNS, CDR2 SASEGT. The CDR3 covers 15 residues. V was clipped by 0 bases and J by 7 bases, with 13 bases between them. Here the CDR3 DNA reads TGTGCCAGCAGTGAAGCGATTTCAGGGGAGAATGAGCAGTTCTTC. It encodes CASSEAISGENEQFF.

The chain has TRBV29-1 and TRBJ2-7; TRBD1 might be the D (5 bases). The CDR3 is made up of 12 amino acids. Trimming removed 4 bases at V and 0 bases at J, with 7 bases between. Germline V gene data show CDR1 as SQVTM and CDR2 as ANQGSEA. DNA for the CDR3: TGCAGCGTTGGACAGAACTCCTACGAGCAGTACTTC. It encodes CSVGQNSYEQYF.

CDR3 loop: CASSSAPSGVGGETQYF. The CDR3 nucleotides are TGTGCCAGCAGCTCGGCCCCTAGCGGGGTAGGTGGAGAGACCCAGTACTTC. The V gene is TRBV5-4, the J gene TRBJ2-5; the match to TRBD2 covers 9 bases. This CDR3 has 17 residues. CDR1 SGHNT and CDR2 YYREEE come from the germline V gene (reference sequence). V lost 3 bases to trimming and J lost 4 bases; unmatched junction nucleotides: 13.

V is TRBV20-1 and J is TRBJ2-4, with D possibly TRBD2 on 6 matching bases. CDR1 is DFQATT, CDR2 SNEGSKA, per germline (reference sequence). The CDR3 has 11 amino acids. V dropped 6 bases and J dropped 7 bases, with 10 bases sitting between them. The CDR3 sequence: CSAPEGNIQYF. The CDR3 bases are TGCAGTGCGCCGGAGGGGAACATTCAGTACTTC.

This chain joins TRBV19 and TRBJ2-1, with 11 nucleotides matching TRBD2. The CDR3 has 14 residues. Germline V gene lookup returns CDR1 LNHDA and CDR2 SQIVND (reference sequence). V lost 7 bases and J lost 9; bases outside the gene matches: 8. The CDR3 is CASKLTSGNSEQFF. CDR3 DNA sequence: TGTGCCAGTAAGTTGACTAGCGGGAATTCTGAGCAGTTCTTC.

The V and J genes are TRBV4-1 and TRBJ2-2, with D perhaps matching TRBD1 (6 bases). V lost 4 bases, J lost 3 bases, and 15 bases lay in between. The CDR3 extends over 16 amino acids. In germline, CDR1 is MGHRA, CDR2 YSYEKL. The CDR3 DNA reads as TGCGCCAGCAGCCCCCGAAGGACAGCCGACACCGGGGAGCTGTTTTTT. Translating it yields CASSPRRTADTGELFF.

The gene calls are TRBV18 and TRBJ2-5; 8 nucleotides match TRBD2. The CDR3 is made up of 14 amino acids. V gave up 3 bases and J gave up 1 base; unmatched junction bases: 1. Per germline, CDR1 KGHSH and CDR2 LQKENI. CDR3 in DNA: TGTGCCAGCTCACCTAGCGGGGCCCAAGAGACCCAGTACTTC. It codes for CASSPSGAQETQYF.

This chain connects TRBV5-4 to TRBJ2-7, with 11 bases lining up with TRBD2. CDR3 size: 15 residues. The V gene end was trimmed by 5 bases and the J gene end by 8 bases; junction bases not matched to a gene: 12. CDR1 is SGHNT and CDR2 is YYREEE in the germline V gene (reference sequence). DNA of the CDR3: TGTGCCAGCAGTTATGGGACTAGCGGCAGCGCCCAGCAGTACTTC. As protein: CASSYGTSGSAQQYF. The full variable domain, completed using reference TRBV5-4 and TRBJ2-7, is ETGVTQSPTHLIKTRGQQVTLRCSSQSGHNTVSWYQQALGQGPQFIFQYYREEENGRGNFPPRFSGLQFPNYSSELNVNALELDDSALYLCASSYGTSGSAQQYFGPGTRLTVT.

V gene TRBV19 combines with J gene TRBJ1-2; D uncertain. The CDR3 is made up of 15 amino acids. Between the trimmed V and J ends, which lost 1 base and 0 bases, there was a span of 9 bases. CDR1 is LNHDA and CDR2 is SQIVND in the germline V gene (reference sequence). In nucleotides, the CDR3 is TGTGCCAGTAGTATAGTTCCAGGATCTAACTATGGCTACACCTTC. It specifies CASSIVPGSNYGYTF.

The chain recombines TRBV5-1 with TRBJ1-5; no clear D. Germline V CDR1 and CDR2: SGHRS, YFSETQ. V lost 0 bases to trimming and J lost 3 bases, with 10 bases between them. This CDR3 contains 15 residues. The CDR3 reads CASSLGQAFNQPQHF. The CDR3 DNA reads TGCGCCAGCAGCTTGGGGCAGGCCTTCAATCAGCCCCAGCATTTT.

The chain carries TRBV6-5 and TRBJ1-1; D not resolved. Trimming pared 2 bases from V and 3 bases from J, leaving 7 bases between. The germline CDR1 and CDR2 sequences are MNHEY and SVGAGI. The CDR3 totals 13 residues. CDR3 nucleotide sequence: TGTGCCAGCAGTTACCTATTGGACACTGAAGCTTTCTTT. It yields the protein CASSYLLDTEAFF.

The chain is built from TRBV2 and TRBJ2-7; 10 bases fit TRBD2. Trimming cost V 6 bases and J 2 bases; bases outside gene matches: 10. The germline gives CDR1 SNHLY, CDR2 FYNNEI. The CDR3 has 16 amino acids. CDR3 residues: CASSEYGTSATYEQYF. CDR3 in DNA: TGTGCCAGCAGCGAATACGGGACTAGCGCAACCTACGAGCAGTACTTC.

The chain carries TRBV19 and TRBJ1-1; 10 bases map to TRBD1. The germline gives CDR1 LNHDA, CDR2 SQIVND (reference sequence). After removal of 3 bases from V and 0 bases from J, the junction contained 4 bases not matched to a gene. The CDR3 totals 16 residues. Here the CDR3 DNA reads TGTGCCAGTAGTATTGGACAGGGGGGGATGAACACTGAAGCTTTCTTT. It is translated as CASSIGQGGMNTEAFF.